This TCR beta chain was profiled in a study of T cells after yellow fever vaccination. This clonotype has only a few counts. TCRdb called the 5' RACE reads again in MiXCR, with one record for every CDR3 protein. Among some 260,000 distinct CDR3 sequences listed, roughly 5.2% were seen once. Unmatched junction bases numbered 3, after V lost 5 bases and J lost 1 base. CDR3 length equals 14 residues. Per the germline V gene, CDR1 is SEHNR and CDR2 is FQNEAQ (reference sequence). The chain combines TRBV7-9 with TRBJ2-5; TRBD2 matches at 8 bases. The clonotype comes from a young man who received the YFV17D yellow fever vaccine. The sample here was CD4+ T cells sorted from PBMCs, taken on the day of the yellow fever booster vaccination. CDR3 residues: CASSIGGVQETQYF. The CDR3 nucleotides are TGTGCCAGCAGCATCGGGGGGGTCCAAGAGACCCAGTACTTC.